This T cell receptor beta chain comes out of a study of cytomegalovirus exposure and HLA in healthy donors. Study-level points and caveats: Reports state that TCR beta sequences accurately predicted most subjects' HLA-A and HLA-B alleles.

Turning to this clone: What it binds is unknown.

Use of 60 Vbeta and 13 Jbeta primers characterized the PCR. Profiling relied on immunoSEQ multiplex PCR, and the TCRdb table lists in-frame clones only, not all of them. The repertoire holds more than 80,000 clones, approximately 82% seen once, with roughly 3.5% in the top ten. The ends lost 6 bases at V and 5 bases at J; junction bases unmatched: 12. CDR1 and CDR2 from the germline V gene are LNHDA and SQIVND (reference sequence). CDR3 length: 16 amino acids. The sequence came from a female donor in good health and CMV-seropositive. V usage is TRBV19 and J usage is TRBJ2-1, with 8 bases fitting TRBD2. Sequencing input: PBMCs. CDR3 in amino acids: CASRGARLAFDNEQFF. The DNA for the CDR3 is TGTGCCAGTAGGGGGGCAAGACTAGCGTTCGACAATGAGCAGTTCTTC.